This TCR beta chain emerged from a study of T cell responses to AZD1222 COVID-19 vaccine. Overall study: Second-dose groups at about 4 or about 12 weeks were pooled.

Only in-frame clones appear in the TCRdb table, and some are missing; sequencing was by immunoSEQ multiplex PCR. There are roughly 140,000 clones in the sample; less than 95% occur only once, and approximately 3.6% lies in the top ten. General study points: Unmutated regions of variants are reportedly targeted by nearly half of spike-specific TCRs. Spike-specific TCR breadth and depth both grew after two AZD1222 doses.

As to this clone: Its antigen is not known.

The sequencing here drew on peripheral blood, taken on day 0 of AZD1222 vaccination. This TCR derives from an adult in good health.

CDR3 in amino acids: CSASVGQGRETQYF. Here the CDR3 DNA reads TGCAGCGCATCTGTCGGACAGGGACGAGAGACCCAGTACTTC. The rearrangement joins TRBV29-1 to TRBJ2-5; 8 bases agree with TRBD1. J lost 4 bases, V lost 7 bases, and 11 bases had no gene match. Germline CDR1 is SQVTM and CDR2 is ANQGSEA. The CDR3 is made up of 14 amino acids.